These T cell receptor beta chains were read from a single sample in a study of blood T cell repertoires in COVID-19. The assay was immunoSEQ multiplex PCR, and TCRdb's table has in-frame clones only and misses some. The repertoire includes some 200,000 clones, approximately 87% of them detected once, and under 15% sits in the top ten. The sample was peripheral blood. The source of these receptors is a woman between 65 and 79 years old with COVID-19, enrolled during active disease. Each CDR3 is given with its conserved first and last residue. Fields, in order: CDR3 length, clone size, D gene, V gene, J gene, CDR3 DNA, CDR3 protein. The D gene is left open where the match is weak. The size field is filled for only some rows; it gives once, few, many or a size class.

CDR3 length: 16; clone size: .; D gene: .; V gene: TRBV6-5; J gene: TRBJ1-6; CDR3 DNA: TGTGCCAGCAGTTACTCTGGGGCAGGGTATGATTCACCCCTCCACTTT; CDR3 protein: CASSYSGAGYDSPLHF
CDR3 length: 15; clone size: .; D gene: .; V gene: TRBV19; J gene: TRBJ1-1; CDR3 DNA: TGTGCCAGTAGAATGGGTGAGGCGAGAAACACTGAAGCTTTCTTT; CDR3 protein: CASRMGEARNTEAFF
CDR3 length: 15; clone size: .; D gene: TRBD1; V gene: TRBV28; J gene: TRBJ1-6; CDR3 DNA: TGTGCCAGCAGCGTCCGACAGGGTTTCCATTCACCCCTCCACTTT; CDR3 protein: CASSVRQGFHSPLHF
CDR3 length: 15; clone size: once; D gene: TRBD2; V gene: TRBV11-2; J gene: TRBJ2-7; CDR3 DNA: TGTGCCAGCAGCAAAGTAGCGGGGCTTGACTACGAGCAGTACTTC; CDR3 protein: CASSKVAGLDYEQYF
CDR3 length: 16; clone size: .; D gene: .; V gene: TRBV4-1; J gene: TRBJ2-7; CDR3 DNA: TGCGCCAGCAGCCAAGATCACAGTACCTCCCCCTACGAGCAGTACTTC; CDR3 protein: CASSQDHSTSPYEQYF
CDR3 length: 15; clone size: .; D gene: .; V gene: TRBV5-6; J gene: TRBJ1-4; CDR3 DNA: TGTGCCAGCAGCTTCCAATCCGGGTCTAATGAAAAACTGTTTTTT; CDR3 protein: CASSFQSGSNEKLFF
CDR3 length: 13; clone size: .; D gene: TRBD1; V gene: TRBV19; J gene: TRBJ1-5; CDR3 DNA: TGTGCCAGTAGCGCACAGGGGGCCCAGCCCCAGCATTTT; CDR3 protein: CASSAQGAQPQHF
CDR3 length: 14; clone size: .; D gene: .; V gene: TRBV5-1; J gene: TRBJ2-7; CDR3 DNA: TGCGCCAGCAGCGAACAGGTTAGCTCCTACGAGCAGTACTTC; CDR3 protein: CASSEQVSSYEQYF
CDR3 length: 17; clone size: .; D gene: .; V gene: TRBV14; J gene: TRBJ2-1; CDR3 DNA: TGTGCCAGCAGCCAAGATCCCTTCGGCCTAGCTCGGAATGAGCAGTTCTTC; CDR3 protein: CASSQDPFGLARNEQFF
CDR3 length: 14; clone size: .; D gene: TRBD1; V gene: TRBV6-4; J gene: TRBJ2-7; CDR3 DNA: TGTGCCAGCAGTGGACAGGGGGATACCTACGAGCAGTACTTC; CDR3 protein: CASSGQGDTYEQYF
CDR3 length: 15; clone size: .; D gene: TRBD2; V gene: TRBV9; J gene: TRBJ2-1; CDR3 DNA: TGTGCCAGCAGCATTAAGCGGGACTCCTACAATGAGCAGTTCTTC; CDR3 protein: CASSIKRDSYNEQFF
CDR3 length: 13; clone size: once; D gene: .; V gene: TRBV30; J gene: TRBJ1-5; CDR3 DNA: TGTGCCTGGAGTGTCGCGGATAATCAGCCCCAGCATTTT; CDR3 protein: CAWSVADNQPQHF
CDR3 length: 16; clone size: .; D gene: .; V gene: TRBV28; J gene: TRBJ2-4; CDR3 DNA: TGTGCCAGCAGTTTATACAGGTTAATAGCCAAAAACATTCAGTACTTC; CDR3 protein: CASSLYRLIAKNIQYF
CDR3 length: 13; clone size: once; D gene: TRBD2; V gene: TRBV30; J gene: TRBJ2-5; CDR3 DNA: TGTGCCTACTCCCCGGGAGGGGTTGAGACCCAGTACTTC; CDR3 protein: CAYSPGGVETQYF
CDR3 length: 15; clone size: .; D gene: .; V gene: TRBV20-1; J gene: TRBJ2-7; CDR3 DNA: TGCAGTGCTAGTGTCACGAGGGAACTAAGGGACGAGCAGTACTTC; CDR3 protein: CSASVTRELRDEQYF
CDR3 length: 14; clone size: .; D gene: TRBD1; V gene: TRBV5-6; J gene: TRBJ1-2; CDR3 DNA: TGTGCCAGCAGCGAACAGGGGGGTTTTGATGGCTACACCTTC; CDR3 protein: CASSEQGGFDGYTF
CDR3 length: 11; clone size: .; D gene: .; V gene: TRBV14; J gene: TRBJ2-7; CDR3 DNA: TGTGCCAGCAGCCATACCTACGAGCAGTACTTC; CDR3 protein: CASSHTYEQYF
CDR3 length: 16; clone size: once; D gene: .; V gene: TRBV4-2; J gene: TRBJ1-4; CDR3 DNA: TGTGCCAGCAGCCAAGGCACCCTGGACAGATCGAAAAAACTGTTTTTT; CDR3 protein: CASSQGTLDRSKKLFF
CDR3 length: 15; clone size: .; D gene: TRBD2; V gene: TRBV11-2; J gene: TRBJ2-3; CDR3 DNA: TGTGCCAGCAGCTTAACTAGCGGGGCCAGCGGTACGCAGTATTTT; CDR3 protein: CASSLTSGASGTQYF
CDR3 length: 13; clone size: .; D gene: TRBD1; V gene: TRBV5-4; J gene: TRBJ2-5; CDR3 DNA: TGTGCCAGCAGCAACGACAGGGGAGAGACCCAGTACTTC; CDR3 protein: CASSNDRGETQYF
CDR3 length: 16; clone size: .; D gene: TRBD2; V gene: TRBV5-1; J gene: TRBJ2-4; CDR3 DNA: TGCGCCAGCAGCCCCGCGGGGGGCCTGTCCAAAAACATTCAGTACTTC; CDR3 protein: CASSPAGGLSKNIQYF
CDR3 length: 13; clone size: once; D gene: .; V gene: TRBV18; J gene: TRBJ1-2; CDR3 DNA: TGTGCCAGCTCACCCAGGGGTTACTATGGCTACACCTTC; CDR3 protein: CASSPRGYYGYTF
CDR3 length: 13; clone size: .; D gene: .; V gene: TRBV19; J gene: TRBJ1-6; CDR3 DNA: TGTGCCAGTAGTATTAGGGGCTCCGCACCCCTCCACTTT; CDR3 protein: CASSIRGSAPLHF
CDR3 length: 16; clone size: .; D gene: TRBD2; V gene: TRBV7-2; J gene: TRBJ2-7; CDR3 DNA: TGTGCCAGCAGCTTAGCCACTAGCGGGAGGTTCTACGAGCAGTACTTC; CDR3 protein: CASSLATSGRFYEQYF
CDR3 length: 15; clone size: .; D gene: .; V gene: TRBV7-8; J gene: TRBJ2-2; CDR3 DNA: TGTGCCAGCAGCTTAGCGGGAGTGAACACCGGGGAGCTGTTTTTT; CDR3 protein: CASSLAGVNTGELFF
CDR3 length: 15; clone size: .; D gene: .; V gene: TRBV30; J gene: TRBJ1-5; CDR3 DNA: TGTGCCTGGAGTGTACCGGGGGGCGGTGGTCAGCCCCAGCATTTT; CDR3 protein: CAWSVPGGGGQPQHF
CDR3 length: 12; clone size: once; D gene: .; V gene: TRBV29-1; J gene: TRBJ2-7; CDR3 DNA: TGCAGCGTTCTACAGGGCTCCCTCGAGCAGTACTTC; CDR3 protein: CSVLQGSLEQYF
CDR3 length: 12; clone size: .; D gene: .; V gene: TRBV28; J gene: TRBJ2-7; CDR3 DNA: TGTGCCAGCACCACAGGGCGTTACGAGCAGTACTTC; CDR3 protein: CASTTGRYEQYF
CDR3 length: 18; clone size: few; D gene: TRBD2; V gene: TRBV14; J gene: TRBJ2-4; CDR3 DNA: TGTGCCAGCAGCCCCCGGGGAAGACTAGCGGGAGGAAAAAACATTCAGTACTTC; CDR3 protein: CASSPRGRLAGGKNIQYF
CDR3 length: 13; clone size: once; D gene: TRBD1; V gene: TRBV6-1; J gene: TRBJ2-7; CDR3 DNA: TGTGCCAGCAGTATCGGACAGGGGTACGAGCAGTACTTC; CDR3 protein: CASSIGQGYEQYF
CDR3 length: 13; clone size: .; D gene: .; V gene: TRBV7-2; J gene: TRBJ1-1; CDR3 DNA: TGTGCCAGCAGCTCCGCAGGATCTGCTGAAGCTTTCTTT; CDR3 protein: CASSSAGSAEAFF
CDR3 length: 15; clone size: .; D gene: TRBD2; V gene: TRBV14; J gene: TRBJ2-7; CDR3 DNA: TGTGCCAGCAGCCAAGCGGGACTAGCGATATACGAGCAGTACTTC; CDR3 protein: CASSQAGLAIYEQYF
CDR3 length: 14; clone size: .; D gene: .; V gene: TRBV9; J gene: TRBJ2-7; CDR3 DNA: TGTGCCAGCAGCGTAGACATGCTCTCCTACGAGCAGTACTTC; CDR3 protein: CASSVDMLSYEQYF
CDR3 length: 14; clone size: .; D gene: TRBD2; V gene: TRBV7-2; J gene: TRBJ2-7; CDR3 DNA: TGTGCCAGCAGCTCCCAGCGGGGGTTCTACGAGCAGTACTTC; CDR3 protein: CASSSQRGFYEQYF
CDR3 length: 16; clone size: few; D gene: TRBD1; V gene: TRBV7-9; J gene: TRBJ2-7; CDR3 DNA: TGTGCCAGCAGCCCTTCAGACAGGGGGAATCACAACGAGCAGTACTTC; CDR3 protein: CASSPSDRGNHNEQYF
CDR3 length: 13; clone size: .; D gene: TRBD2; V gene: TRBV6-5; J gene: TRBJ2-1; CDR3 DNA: TGTGCCAGCAGCCGACTAGGCGGGGGTGAGCAGTTCTTC; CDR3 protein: CASSRLGGGEQFF
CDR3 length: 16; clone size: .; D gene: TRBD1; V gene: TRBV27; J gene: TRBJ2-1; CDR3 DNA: TGTGCCAGCAGTTTGCTAGGGGGACAGTACTACAATGAGCAGTTCTTC; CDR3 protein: CASSLLGGQYYNEQFF
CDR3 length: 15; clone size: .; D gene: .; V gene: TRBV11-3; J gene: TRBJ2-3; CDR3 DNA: TGTGCCAGCAGTTTAGGACCGAGGGTAGGAGATACGCAGTATTTT; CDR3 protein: CASSLGPRVGDTQYF
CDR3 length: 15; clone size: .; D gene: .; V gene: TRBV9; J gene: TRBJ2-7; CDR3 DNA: TGTGCCAGCAGCCTGAATCTGGCGGTTCCCTACGAGCAGTACTTC; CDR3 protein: CASSLNLAVPYEQYF
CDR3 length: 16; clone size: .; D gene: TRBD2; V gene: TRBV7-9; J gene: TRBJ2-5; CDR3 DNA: TGTGCCAGCAGCAAGACTAGCGGGAAAAGTGCTGAGACCCAGTACTTC; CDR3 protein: CASSKTSGKSAETQYF
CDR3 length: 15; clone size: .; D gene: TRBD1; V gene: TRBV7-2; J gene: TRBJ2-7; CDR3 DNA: TGTGCCAGCAGCTTAGAAATCTACGGGACAGCCGAGCAGTACTTC; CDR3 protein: CASSLEIYGTAEQYF
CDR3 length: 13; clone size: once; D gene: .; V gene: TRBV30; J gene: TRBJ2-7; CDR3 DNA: TGTGCCTGGAGCACAGGATTACCCTACGAGCAGTACTTC; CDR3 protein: CAWSTGLPYEQYF
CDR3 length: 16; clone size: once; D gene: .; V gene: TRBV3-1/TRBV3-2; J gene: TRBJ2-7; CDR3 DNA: TGTGCCAGCAGCCAAGATTGGGCACAGAGCTCCTACGAGCAGTACTTC; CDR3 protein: CASSQDWAQSSYEQYF
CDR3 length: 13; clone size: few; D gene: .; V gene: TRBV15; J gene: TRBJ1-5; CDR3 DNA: TGTGCCACCAGCAAAGGGGGCAATCAGCCCCAGCATTTT; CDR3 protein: CATSKGGNQPQHF
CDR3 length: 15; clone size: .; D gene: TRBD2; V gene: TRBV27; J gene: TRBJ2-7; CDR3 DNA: TGTGCCAGCAGTTTCGGACTAGCGGGATTCTACGAGCAGTACTTC; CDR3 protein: CASSFGLAGFYEQYF
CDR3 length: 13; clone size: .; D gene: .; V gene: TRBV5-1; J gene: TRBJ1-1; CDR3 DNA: TGCGCCAGCAGCTTGGGGTCAGACACTGAAGCTTTCTTT; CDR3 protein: CASSLGSDTEAFF
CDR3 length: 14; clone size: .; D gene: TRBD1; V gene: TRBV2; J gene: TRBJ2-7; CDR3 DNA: TGTGCCAGGATGGGGACAGGGGGCGGCTACGAGCAGTACTTC; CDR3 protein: CARMGTGGGYEQYF
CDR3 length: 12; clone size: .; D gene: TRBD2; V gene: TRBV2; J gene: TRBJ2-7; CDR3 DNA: TGTGCCAGCGGGAGGGGATCCTACGAGCAGTACTTC; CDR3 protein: CASGRGSYEQYF
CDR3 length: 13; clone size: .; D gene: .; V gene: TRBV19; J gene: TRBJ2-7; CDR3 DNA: TGTGCCAGTAGTATGTGGGGGCTCCACGAGCAGTACTTC; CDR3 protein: CASSMWGLHEQYF
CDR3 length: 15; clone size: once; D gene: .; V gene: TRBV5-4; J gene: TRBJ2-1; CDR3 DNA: TGTGCCAGCAGTCCTGAAGTTACCGAGTACAATGAGCAGTTCTTC; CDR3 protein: CASSPEVTEYNEQFF
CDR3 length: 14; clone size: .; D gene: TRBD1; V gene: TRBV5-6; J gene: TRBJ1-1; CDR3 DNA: TGTGCCAGCAGCTTTAGGACAGGGGGCGTTGAAGCTTTCTTT; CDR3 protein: CASSFRTGGVEAFF
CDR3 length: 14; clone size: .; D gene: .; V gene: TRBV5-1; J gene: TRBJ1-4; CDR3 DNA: TGCGCCAGCAGCTTGGAGGCAGGGTATGAAAAACTGTTTTTT; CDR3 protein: CASSLEAGYEKLFF
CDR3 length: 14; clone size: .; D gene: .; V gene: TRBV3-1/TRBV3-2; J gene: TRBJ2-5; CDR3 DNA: TGTGCCAGCAGCCAAGATCGAGGGGGAGAGACCCAGTACTTC; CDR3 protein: CASSQDRGGETQYF